Below, 27 T cell receptor beta chains from the same sample are listed, as sequenced in a study of blood T cell repertoires in COVID-19. The protocol was immunoSEQ multiplex PCR, while the TCRdb copy is restricted to in-frame clones and leaves out a portion. Of under 300,000 clones in the sample, approximately 81% are singletons; the top ten hold approximately 6.6%. Sequencing was carried out using PBMCs or T cells enriched from blood (not recorded which). All receptors derive from a woman between 45 and 60 years old who had been exposed to COVID-19.

The chain carries TRBV5-6 and TRBJ2-2, with 8 bases that match TRBD1. CDR1 is SGHDT and CDR2 is YYEEEE in the germline V gene. Trimming took 2 bases from V and 6 from J; bases not matched to a gene: 9. The CDR3 covers 16 residues. This CDR3 reads CASSLARTGWSGELFF. The DNA for the CDR3 is TGTGCCAGCAGCTTAGCCCGGACAGGGTGGTCCGGGGAGCTGTTTTTT.

This chain links TRBV19 with TRBJ1-1; weak D call: TRBD1 (5 bases). Germline-derived CDR1 and CDR2 are LNHDA and SQIVND (reference sequence). The CDR3 runs 15 residues. V lost 2 bases, J lost 1 base, and 11 bases lay in between. The CDR3 nucleotides are TGTGCCAGTAGTATATGGGCAGGGAAGAACACTGAAGCTTTCTTT. Encoded protein: CASSIWAGKNTEAFF.

The genes are TRBV25-1 and TRBJ2-5; the D gene is possibly TRBD1 (6 bases). Germline assignment: CDR1 MGHDK and CDR2 SYGVNS. This CDR3 spans 12 amino acids. The CDR3 region is CANRDTLETQYF. DNA of the CDR3: TGTGCGAACCGGGACACTTTAGAGACCCAGTACTTC.

Comment on this clone: This specimen includes other DNA sequences encoding the same CDR3. The chain employs TRBV27 and TRBJ2-7; 7 positions agree with TRBD1. Germline V gives CDR1 MNHEY, CDR2 SMNVEV (reference sequence). J gave up 3 bases and V 2 bases, and 4 bases lay outside the gene matches. This CDR3 has 14 amino acids. CDR3 in amino acids: CASSLRDRGYEQYF. As DNA, the CDR3 is TGTGCCAGCAGTTTAAGGGACAGAGGCTACGAGCAGTACTTC.

This sequence joins TRBV19 and TRBJ1-1, with D possibly matching TRBD1 (5 bases). Germline CDR1 and CDR2: LNHDA and SQIVND (reference sequence). V was trimmed by 4 bases and J by 1 base, leaving 10 bases between them. The CDR3 contains 14 residues. Here the CDR3 reads CASSKGLENTEAFF. The CDR3 region has the DNA TGTGCCAGTAGTAAGGGGTTGGAGAACACTGAAGCTTTCTTT.

V usage is TRBV14 and J usage is TRBJ1-1; D is unclear. Germline V CDR1 and CDR2: SGHDN, FVKESK. Trimming pared 0 bases from V and 0 bases from J, leaving 11 bases between. The CDR3 runs to 16 residues. This CDR3 is CASSQDRRSVNTEAFF. CDR3 DNA sequence: TGTGCCAGCAGCCAAGATCGTCGGAGTGTGAACACTGAAGCTTTCTTT.

The chain carries TRBV7-2 and TRBJ1-5; TRBD1 is a possible D gene (5 bases). The germline V and J ends were trimmed by 1 base and 1 base, with 11 bases remaining between them. Germline V gene data show CDR1 as SGHTA and CDR2 as FQGNSA. The CDR3 consists of 16 residues. The CDR3 bases are TGTGCCAGCAGCTTAGTCGGGACTCGGAGCAATCAGCCCCAGCATTTT. It translates to CASSLVGTRSNQPQHF.

This sequence joins TRBV10-3 and TRBJ1-3; 7 bases are a match to TRBD1. The germline gives CDR1 ENHRY, CDR2 SYGVKD. The CDR3 has 14 residues. V was pared by 5 bases and J by 8 bases, with 9 bases of the junction left unmatched. As DNA, the CDR3 is TGTGCCATCAGTTCCGATCGACAGGGTGACACCATATATTTT. Translated, it gives CAISSDRQGDTIYF.

The genes are TRBV24-1 and TRBJ1-1; the match to TRBD1 covers 11 bases. CDR1 and CDR2 from the germline V gene are KGHDR and SFDVKD. V dropped 5 bases and J dropped 1; count of bases not matched to a gene: 11. This CDR3 spans 18 amino acids. The CDR3 DNA sequence: TGTGCCACCAGTGCGCCCCCGGGACAGGGGGTGAAGAACACTGAAGCTTTCTTT. It encodes CATSAPPGQGVKNTEAFF.

The rearrangement joins TRBV19 to TRBJ1-3, with 7 bases fitting TRBD1. Trimming at V came to 6 bases and at J to 4 bases, leaving 9 bases not matched to a gene. CDR1 and CDR2 from the germline V gene are LNHDA and SQIVND (reference sequence). This CDR3 has 15 amino acids. The CDR3 sequence: CASRRTGAEGNTIYF. The DNA of the CDR3 is TGTGCCAGTAGAAGAACAGGGGCAGAGGGAAACACCATATATTTT.

This clone was detected ten times or more. The chain links TRBV29-1 to TRBJ2-7, with 7 bases that match TRBD1. CDR1 SQVTM and CDR2 ANQGSEA come from the germline V gene. This CDR3 is built from 13 residues. V shed 4 bases and J 3 bases; nucleotides not matched to a gene: 6. The CDR3 nucleotides are TGCAGCGTTGTTTCGACAGGGCTCTACGAGCAGTACTTC. This encodes CSVVSTGLYEQYF.

This chain joins TRBV7-8 and TRBJ1-5, with D possibly being TRBD1 (5 bases). The CDR3 sequence is 17 residues long. The V gene lost 4 bases and the J gene lost 1 base, with 17 bases spanning the gap. Germline V gene lookup returns CDR1 SGHVS and CDR2 FQNEAQ. Written as DNA, the CDR3 is TGTGCCAGCAGCTGGCAGGGACTGGGACGGAGCAATCAGCCCCAGCATTTT. Its translation is CASSWQGLGRSNQPQHF.

This sequence joins TRBV3-1 (or the pseudogene TRBV3-2) and TRBJ1-1, with TRBD1 matching over 9 bases. The germline gives CDR1 LGHDT, CDR2 YNNKEL (reference sequence). V trimming: 6 bases; J trimming: 5 bases; junction bases outside the gene matches: 4. This CDR3 spans 13 amino acids. CDR3 amino acids: CASSLDRGTEAFF. The CDR3 region has the DNA TGTGCCAGCAGTTTGGACAGGGGAACTGAAGCTTTCTTT.

This clone showed up many times. The chain carries TRBV6-6 and TRBJ2-3; possibly TRBD1 for D (6 bases). Germline CDR1 MNHNY, CDR2 SVGAGI (reference sequence). Trimming pared 5 bases from V and 7 bases from J, leaving 10 bases between. The CDR3 totals 12 residues. CDR3 sequence (DNA): TGTGCCAGCAGTCCGGGGACAAATACGCAGTATTTT. Translating it yields CASSPGTNTQYF.

The chain joins TRBV28 to TRBJ1-5; 7 bases are a match to TRBD1. Germline CDR1 reads MDHEN; CDR2 reads SYDVKM. Germline trimming cut 2 bases from V and 6 bases from J; bases unmatched to any gene: 4. The CDR3 is 14 residues long. Here the CDR3 reads CASSLRGGGQPQHF. Written as DNA, the CDR3 is TGTGCCAGCAGTTTACGAGGGGGCGGTCAGCCCCAGCATTTT.

CDR3 sequence (DNA): TGTGCCAGCAGCTCTTCAGACAGGTGGGGAAACAATGAGCAGTTCTTC. Its protein product is CASSSSDRWGNNEQFF. The rearrangement joins TRBV5-4 to TRBJ2-1, with a weak D call TRBD1 (6 bases). Trimming pared 3 bases from V and 5 bases from J, leaving 18 bases between. This CDR3 contains 16 residues. Germline V gene lookup returns CDR1 SGHNT and CDR2 YYREEE (reference sequence).

The rearrangement joins TRBV19 to TRBJ1-5; no reliable D call. V was clipped by 5 bases and J by 6 bases, with 11 bases between them. The CDR3 consists of 13 residues. From germline, CDR1 is LNHDA and CDR2 SQIVND (reference sequence). The CDR3 protein is CASSPERSQPQHF. In DNA form, the CDR3 reads TGTGCCAGTAGTCCCGAAAGGAGTCAGCCCCAGCATTTT.

The chain employs TRBV3-1 (or the pseudogene TRBV3-2) and TRBJ2-3, with 11 nucleotides matching TRBD2. CDR3 length: 20 amino acids. Germline V gene sequence: CDR1 LGHDT, CDR2 YNNKEL (reference sequence). V shed 1 base and J 3 bases; nucleotides not matched to a gene: 15. CDR3 DNA sequence: TGTGCCAGCAGCCAAGTTCGACTAGCGGGGTTCCTACTAAGAACAGATACGCAGTATTTT. As protein: CASSQVRLAGFLLRTDTQYF.

J is TRBJ1-5 and V is TRBV7-9; no reliable D call. The V end was cut by 4 bases, the J end by 1 base, with 5 bases between. The CDR3 has 13 residues. Germline lookup yields CDR1 SEHNR and CDR2 FQNEAQ (reference sequence). The CDR3 reads CASSSGSNQPQHF. The CDR3 nucleotides are TGTGCCAGCAGCTCGGGGAGCAATCAGCCCCAGCATTTT.

This clone has ten or more counts. The chain combines TRBV7-6 with TRBJ2-2, with no clear D. The germline CDR1 and CDR2 sequences are SGHVS and FNYEAQ. V was shortened by 3 bases and J by 2 bases, with 4 bases between the two germline ends. This CDR3 region has 13 residues. The CDR3, as DNA: TGTGCCAGCAGCTTCCGTAACACCGGGGAGCTGTTTTTT. Its translation is CASSFRNTGELFF.

This clone was recorded many times. The V and J genes are TRBV6-4 and TRBJ1-4; TRBD1 is a possible D gene (5 bases). The CDR3 sequence is 17 residues long. In germline, CDR1 is MRHNA, CDR2 SNTAGT. V lost 2 bases to trimming and J lost 3 bases, with 16 bases between them. Written as DNA, the CDR3 is TGTGCCAGCAGTGACACAAGGGTAGGGGAACCTAATGAAAAACTGTTTTTT. Amino acid sequence: CASSDTRVGEPNEKLFF.

This clone was counted at least ten times. J is TRBJ1-4 and V is TRBV21-1; the listed D gene, TRBD1, was not tested against the DNA. TRBV21-1 has pseudogene status. The CDR3 is made up of 17 amino acids. For the CDR3, the DNA is TGTGCCAGCAGCAAAGTGACAGGGGGCGAAACTAATGAAAAACTGTTTTTT. This sequence encodes CASSKVTGGETNEKLFF.

The genes are TRBV5-5 and TRBJ1-5; no firm D call. V lost 0 bases, J lost 5 bases, and 6 bases lay in between. In germline, CDR1 is SGHKS, CDR2 YYEKEE (reference sequence). The CDR3 has 13 amino acids. The CDR3 loop reads CASSLDWYQPQHF. Here the CDR3 DNA reads TGTGCCAGCAGCTTGGACTGGTATCAGCCCCAGCATTTT.

This sequence joins TRBV24-1 and TRBJ1-2, with 10 nucleotides matching TRBD1. The germline CDR1 and CDR2 sequences are KGHDR and SFDVKD. Losses at the gene ends were 9 bases for V and 0 bases for J; bases not matched to a gene: 3. The CDR3 runs to 14 residues. CDR3 sequence reads: CATEGQGANYGYTF. The CDR3 nucleotides read TGTGCCACCGAAGGACAGGGGGCTAACTATGGCTACACCTTC.

This clone appeared a few times. This chain links TRBV11-2 with TRBJ2-5; a possible D gene is TRBD2 (6 bases). Trimming took 5 bases from V and 3 from J, leaving 16 bases between them. The CDR3 totals 15 residues. CDR1 is SGHAT, CDR2 FQNNGV, per germline. The CDR3 loop is CASSPFNSGKETQYF. CDR3 nucleotide sequence: TGTGCCAGCAGCCCCTTCAATAGCGGTAAAGAGACCCAGTACTTC. The full variable domain, with the rest looked up from reference TRBV11-2 and TRBJ2-5, is EAGVAQSPRYKIIEKRQSVAFWCNPISGHATLYWYQQILGQGPKLLIQFQNNGVVDDSQLPKDRFSAERLKGVDSTLKIQPAKLEDSAVYLCASSPFNSGKETQYFGPGTRLLVL.

J is TRBJ2-2 and V is TRBV7-8; D is perhaps TRBD2 (7 bases). The V end lost 2 bases, the J end lost 7 bases, and 11 bases lay between the germline ends. The germline gives CDR1 SGHVS, CDR2 FQNEAQ. CDR3 size: 14 residues. CDR3 in DNA: TGTGCCAGCAGCTTAAGGGGGGGGAGCGGGGAGCTGTTTTTT. Protein sequence: CASSLRGGSGELFF. Full variable domain (outside the CDR3, taken from reference TRBV7-8 and TRBJ2-2): GAGVSQSPRYKVAKRGQDVALRCDPISGHVSLFWYQQALGQGPEFLTYFQNEAQLDKSGLPSDRFFAERPEGSVSTLKIQRTQQEDSAVYLCASSLRGGSGELFFGEGSRLTVL.

The gene calls are TRBV11-1 and TRBJ2-7, with 7 bases aligning to TRBD2. V shed 5 bases, J shed 4 bases, and the junction held 11 bases outside the gene matches. Per germline, CDR1 SGHAT and CDR2 FQDESV (reference sequence). The CDR3 covers 15 residues. Written as DNA, the CDR3 is TGTGCCAGCAGCCCGACCCCAGCGGGGCCTTACGAGCAGTACTTC. Translating gives CASSPTPAGPYEQYF.